What follows is one T cell receptor (beta chain) and its context. Its specificity is not known. PCR involved 60 Vbeta and 13 Jbeta primers. Clones were sequenced by immunoSEQ multiplex PCR, and TCRdb holds only the in-frame ones, with some missing. This table has roughly 120,000 clones, 78% appearing once. The data originate from a study of cytomegalovirus exposure and HLA in healthy donors. Study observations and caveats: Cytomegalovirus status was reportedly diagnosed by the classifier with high specificity and sensitivity. For most TCR sequences rarity was the rule, although some public TCRs occurred in many donors. The authors enumerated over 150 TCR beta chains as linked to cytomegalovirus. A link between a missense DCLRE1C variant and TCR beta V- and J-gene trimming emerged from a later analysis.

The sample consisted of PBMCs. The clonotype originates from a man in his forties in good health and CMV-seronegative.

CDR3 protein: CASSPRGELSDTQYF. The CDR3 nucleotides read TGTGCCAGCAGCCCCCGGGGAGAGCTGTCAGATACGCAGTATTTT. The chain uses TRBV11-3 and TRBJ2-3; tentative D call: TRBD2 (5 bases). This CDR3 comprises 15 residues. Germline CDR1 and CDR2: SGHNT and YENEEA. V was clipped by 5 bases and J by 4 bases, with 16 bases between them.